Listed here are 15 T cell receptor beta chains from one sample, sequenced in a study of OX40 agonist ivuxolimab in advanced cancers. Profiling relied on immunoSEQ multiplex PCR, and the TCRdb table lists in-frame clones only, not all of them. Among about 89,000 clones, nearly 90% were seen once, and the ten largest hold 0.25% to 0.35%. The sequencing here drew on CD4+ or CD8+ T cells sorted from blood, taken in a trial of the OX40 agonist ivuxolimab. These receptors all come from an adult with an advanced solid tumor such as melanoma, head and neck, liver or kidney cancer.

This chain joins TRBV15 and TRBJ1-1; D remains unclear. Germline values: CDR1 LNHNV, CDR2 YYDKDF (reference sequence). The CDR3 is made up of 15 amino acids. V was clipped by 0 bases and J by 5 bases, with 13 bases between them. CDR3 amino acids: CATSREGPRATEAFF. The DNA of the CDR3 is TGTGCCACCAGCAGAGAGGGCCCCCGGGCGACTGAAGCTTTCTTT.

This clone occurred a few times. V and J are TRBV4-1 and TRBJ1-6, with 7 bases that match TRBD1. After removal of 4 bases from V and 10 bases from J, the junction contained 13 bases not matched to a gene. The V gene's germline CDR1 is MGHRA and CDR2 YSYEKL. The CDR3 extends over 16 amino acids. CDR3 in DNA: TGCGCCAGCAGCCGCCCACTAGGGACAGTCCTCTCACCCCTCCACTTT. It codes for CASSRPLGTVLSPLHF.

This clone was detected once. This rearrangement joins TRBV4-3 to TRBJ1-5; 7 bases are shared with TRBD1. CDR1 LGHNA and CDR2 YSLEER come from the germline V gene. Trimming removed 4 bases from V and 6 bases from J; junction bases left unmatched: 9. CDR3 length equals 15 residues. The CDR3 loop is CASSPATGTVQPQHF. The CDR3 nucleotides are TGCGCCAGCAGCCCCGCGACAGGGACCGTTCAGCCCCAGCATTTT.

The CDR3: CASSESTAGKNIQYF. The CDR3, as DNA: TGCGCCAGCAGTGAGTCGACGGCGGGGAAAAACATTCAGTACTTC. The gene calls are TRBV10-2 and TRBJ2-4, with a possible D match to TRBD2 (6 bases). In germline, CDR1 is WSHSY, CDR2 SAAADI. This CDR3 contains 15 residues. Trimming pared 0 bases from V and 4 bases from J, leaving 10 bases between.

The rearrangement links TRBV7-2 to TRBJ1-1; weak D call: TRBD1 (5 bases). Trimming removed 5 bases at V and 1 base at J, with 11 bases between. Germline V CDR1 and CDR2: SGHTA, FQGNSA. The CDR3 is 14 residues long. CDR3 residues: CASSLQDRNTEAFF. The CDR3 nucleotides are TGTGCCAGCAGCCTCCAAGACAGGAACACTGAAGCTTTCTTT.

The chain uses TRBV2 and TRBJ2-5; D unresolved. The ends were cut back, 0 bases at V and 5 bases at J, with 4 bases in the middle. The CDR3 has 12 residues. CDR1 SNHLY and CDR2 FYNNEI come from the germline V gene. The CDR3 coding sequence is TGTGCCAGCAGTGAAGCAGGGGAGACCCAGTACTTC. This codes for CASSEAGETQYF.

This clone occurred a few times. V gene TRBV7-6 combines with J gene TRBJ2-5; 7 bases line up with TRBD1. This CDR3 comprises 16 residues. CDR1 and CDR2 (germline): SGHVS, FNYEAQ. The V gene end was trimmed by 4 bases and the J gene end by 5 bases; junction bases not matched to a gene: 13. The CDR3 loop reads CASSSISNRGMETQYF. The CDR3 nucleotides are TGTGCCAGCAGCTCAATCTCAAACAGGGGTATGGAGACCCAGTACTTC.

V and J are TRBV7-9 and TRBJ2-1, with a weak D call TRBD2 (5 bases). The V gene lost 4 bases and the J gene lost 5 bases, with 9 bases spanning the gap. CDR1 is SEHNR and CDR2 is FQNEAQ in the germline V gene (reference sequence). The CDR3 sequence is 13 residues long. The CDR3 sequence is CASSSRVNNEQFF. CDR3 DNA sequence: TGTGCCAGCAGCTCGCGGGTTAACAATGAGCAGTTCTTC.

The V call is TRBV7-9, the J call TRBJ1-1, with a possible D match to TRBD1 (6 bases). This CDR3 has 15 amino acids. Germline V CDR1 and CDR2: SEHNR, FQNEAQ (reference sequence). Trimming removed 2 bases at V and 1 base at J, with 11 bases between. The CDR3 DNA sequence: TGTGCCAGCAGCTTATTCACAGGGCCGAACACTGAAGCTTTCTTT. Amino acids: CASSLFTGPNTEAFF.

The rearrangement uses TRBV5-5 and TRBJ2-1; the D is unclear. Germline V gene lookup returns CDR1 SGHKS and CDR2 YYEKEE (reference sequence). The V gene lost 2 bases and the J gene lost 5 bases, with 11 bases spanning the gap. This CDR3 region has 14 residues. The CDR3 DNA reads as TGTGCCAGCAGCTTAGGCCCGACCAACAATGAGCAGTTCTTC. It encodes CASSLGPTNNEQFF. Drawing the rest from reference TRBV5-5 and TRBJ2-1, the complete variable domain is DAGVTQSPTHLIKTRGQQVTLRCSPISGHKSVSWYQQVLGQGPQFIFQYYEKEERGRGNFPDRFSARQFPNYSSELNVNALLLGDSALYLCASSLGPTNNEQFFGPGTRLTVL.

The CDR3 DNA sequence: TGTGCCAGCAGCTTACGGCAGGTAACGGGCTACGAGCAGTACTTC. It translates to CASSLRQVTGYEQYF. This chain connects TRBV11-2 to TRBJ2-7; the D is unclear. The V gene's germline CDR1 is SGHAT and CDR2 FQNNGV. CDR3 length: 15 amino acids. The V end lost 2 bases, the J end lost 3 bases, and 14 bases lay between the germline ends. Complete variable domain (other parts from reference TRBV11-2 and TRBJ2-7): EAGVAQSPRYKIIEKRQSVAFWCNPISGHATLYWYQQILGQGPKLLIQFQNNGVVDDSQLPKDRFSAERLKGVDSTLKIQPAKLEDSAVYLCASSLRQVTGYEQYFGPGTRLTVT.

The rearrangement uses TRBV4-2 and TRBJ2-7; 8 nucleotides match TRBD1. The V and J ends lost 4 bases and 7 bases, in that order; junction bases with no gene match: 6. The CDR3 is 13 residues long. Germline values: CDR1 LGHNA, CDR2 YNFKEQ. The CDR3 reads CASSPQGAKEQYF. In nucleotides, the CDR3 is TGTGCCAGCAGCCCCCAGGGGGCAAAAGAGCAGTACTTC.

The chain couples TRBV14 to TRBJ1-1; D unclear. The CDR3 is made up of 14 amino acids. Germline assignment: CDR1 SGHDN and CDR2 FVKESK. Trimming took 2 bases from V and 6 from J, leaving 13 bases between them. CDR3 bases: TGTGCCAGCAGCCAACTTCTTCACGCCGCTGAAGCTTTCTTT. This codes for CASSQLLHAAEAFF.

This clone has a handful of counts. This chain links TRBV6-1 with TRBJ1-2; 8 bases are shared with TRBD1. The CDR3 length is 15 residues. The junction had 9 bases not matched to a gene; V was cut back by 5 bases and J by 4 bases. CDR1 MNHNS and CDR2 SASEGT come from the germline V gene. The chain's CDR3 is CASSLRTGTPYGYTF. CDR3 nucleotides: TGTGCCAGCAGTCTCCGGACAGGGACCCCCTATGGCTACACCTTC.

The rearrangement joins TRBV27 to TRBJ1-5, with 7 bases matching TRBD1. Germline assignment: CDR1 MNHEY and CDR2 SMNVEV (reference sequence). There are 16 residues in the CDR3. Germline trimming cut 5 bases from V and 7 bases from J; bases unmatched to any gene: 14. Here the CDR3 reads CASSPLGTAGGQPQHF. Written as DNA, the CDR3 is TGTGCCAGCAGTCCCCTCGGGACAGCGGGCGGACAGCCCCAGCATTTT.